The clone carrying this TCR beta chain was counted ten times or more. Its specificity is unknown. The source of the sample is a study of read filtering for tumor transcriptome and immune sequencing. Broader study findings: Dropping single-read clonotypes raised IR-seq and RNA-seq shared-clonotype correlation. Even smaller IR-seq throughput identified most shared clonotypes. The CD138-negative fraction was mixed bone marrow immune cells, not pure T cells.

The CDR3 runs 19 residues. Per germline, CDR1 SGHDN and CDR2 FVKESK. V lost 4 bases and J 3 bases, leaving 26 bases between the germline ends. Molecular barcoded adaptors covering alpha/delta and beta/gamma chains were used on 400 ng RNA. MiXCR, run by TCRdb on the reads, gives a single entry per CDR3 protein. The data show around 140,000 distinct CDR3 sequences, with approximately 13% seen just once and roughly 7.6% held by the top ten. The V call is TRBV14, the J call TRBJ2-3; tentatively, D is TRBD2 (6 bases). Sequenced: a population of CD138-negative cells sorted from bone marrow. The TCR comes from a donor aged 40 or older with multiple myeloma. The CDR3 sequence: CASSPGVRRAVLWTDTQYF. In DNA form, the CDR3 reads TGTGCCAGCAGCCCCGGGGTCCGGAGGGCCGTGTTATGGACAGATACGCAGTATTTT. The entire variable domain, with the rest obtained from reference TRBV14 and TRBJ2-3, is as follows: EAGVTQFPSHSVIEKGQTVTLRCDPISGHDNLYWYRRVMGKEIKFLLHFVKESKQDESGMPNNRFLAERTGGTYSTLKVQPAELEDSGVYFCASSPGVRRAVLWTDTQYFGPGTRLTVL.